Detailed here is one T cell receptor beta chain. The antigen is unknown. These data belong to a study of T cells in Graves' hyperthyroidism and ophthalmopathy. V dropped 6 bases and J dropped 2 bases, with 14 bases sitting between them. CDR3 length equals 15 residues. CDR1 is SGHVS and CDR2 is FQNEAQ in the germline V gene. RNA transcripts served as the template for amplifying TCR beta CDR3 regions. HTBI primers drove first-round RT-PCR of the TCR CDR3. TCRdb called the multiplex PCR reads again in MiXCR, with one record for every CDR3 protein. The table records hundreds of thousands of distinct CDR3 sequences, about 14% of them present only once. The study's findings and limits: Through a model of 13 V-J features, ophthalmopathy was separated from stable hyperthyroidism.

Sequenced input: blood. The TCR was taken from a woman aged 45-65 years with Graves' ophthalmopathy. This chain connects TRBV7-8 to TRBJ1-5; no clear D gene. The CDR3 DNA reads TGTGCCAGCAGTTTTACGAGGGCAGGCAATCAGCCCCAGCATTTT. Amino acid sequence: CASSFTRAGNQPQHF.